Following are 14 T cell receptor beta chains from one sample sequenced in a study of blood T cells in healthy people across ages. A J-beta primer mix and a sample-barcoded 5' primer were used in a second PCR of roughly 7 to 12 cycles. TCRdb processed the 5' RACE reads anew with MiXCR; each CDR3 protein has one entry. The sample lists just over 1 million distinct CDR3 sequences, more than 40% seen once, with 15% to 20% in the top ten. The sample consisted of blood. All receptors come from a woman aged 55-69 years in good health.

The rearrangement links TRBV7-9 to TRBJ2-3, with no clear D. Germline lookup yields CDR1 SEHNR and CDR2 FQNEAQ (reference sequence). Deletions cut 1 base from V and 4 bases from J, with 12 bases between. The CDR3 totals 15 residues. CDR3 sequence (DNA): TGTGCCAGCAGCTTAGTGTTGGGCGTATCAGATACGCAGTATTTT. Protein sequence: CASSLVLGVSDTQYF.

This clonotype has a single count. The chain joins TRBV1 to TRBJ2-7; the table's D call, TRBD2, was not checked against the DNA. TRBV1 is reported as a pseudogene. The CDR3 runs to 15 residues. CDR3 protein: CTSSQEGLAEYEQYF. DNA for the CDR3: TGCACCAGCAGCCAAGAGGGCCTAGCGGAGTACGAGCAGTACTTC.

The J gene is TRBJ1-2, the V gene TRBV2; 9 bases line up with TRBD1. Germline V gives CDR1 SNHLY, CDR2 FYNNEI. Losses at the gene ends were 6 bases for V and 8 bases for J; bases not matched to a gene: 7. The CDR3 contains 13 residues. CDR3 loop: CASRGDRDGGYTF. The CDR3 DNA follows: TGTGCCAGCAGGGGGGACAGGGATGGGGGCTACACCTTC.

The rearrangement joins TRBV7-3 to TRBJ2-7; 7 bases are a match to TRBD2. From germline, CDR1 is SGHTA and CDR2 FQGTGA. This CDR3 region has 15 residues. J was trimmed by 5 bases and V by 2 bases; bases with no gene match: 9. The CDR3 DNA reads as TGTGCCAGCAGCTTATCTGCGGGAGTCGCCCACGAGCAGTACTTC. Its translation: CASSLSAGVAHEQYF.

The V and J genes are TRBV6-2 or TRBV6-3 and TRBJ1-2; the D gene is possibly TRBD1 (6 bases). The CDR3 spans 15 residues. The V gene lost 5 bases and the J gene lost 4 bases, with 17 bases spanning the gap. Germline loops: CDR1 MNHEY, CDR2 SVGEGT. The CDR3 DNA reads as TGTGCCAGCAGTACCCCCACTCTCAGGGGCTATGGCTACACCTTC. Translated, it gives CASSTPTLRGYGYTF.

This clonotype has only a few counts. The genes are TRBV13 and TRBJ2-1; D is unclear. This CDR3 has 15 residues. Trimming cost V 0 bases and J 2 bases, with 8 bases left between them. Germline V lookup: CDR1 PRHDT, CDR2 FYEKMQ (reference sequence). CDR3 region: CASSLGTDPYNEQFF. DNA of the CDR3: TGTGCCAGCAGCTTAGGGACGGATCCCTACAATGAGCAGTTCTTC.

This clonotype was observed once. The rearrangement links TRBV27 to TRBJ2-7, with TRBD1 as a possible D gene (5 bases). Per germline, CDR1 MNHEY and CDR2 SMNVEV (reference sequence). V shed 7 bases and J shed 2 bases, with 15 bases lying between them. This CDR3 spans 14 amino acids. CDR3 loop: CASNLLGPTYEQYF. CDR3 nucleotide sequence: TGTGCCAGCAACCTCCTGGGGCCAACCTACGAGCAGTACTTC.

This chain uses TRBV10-1 with TRBJ2-3; perhaps TRBD2 as D (6 bases). Germline V CDR1 and CDR2: WNHNN, SYGVQD (reference sequence). Between the trimmed V and J ends, which lost 5 bases and 9 bases, there was a span of 12 bases. CDR3 length: 12 residues. The CDR3 DNA follows: TGCGCCAGCAGTACTGCACTAGCAACGCAGTATTTT. It specifies CASSTALATQYF.

The V call is TRBV5-5, the J call TRBJ2-1, with TRBD1 identical over 9 bases. The CDR3 covers 13 residues. Germline values: CDR1 SGHKS, CDR2 YYEKEE (reference sequence). The junction had 1 base not matched to a gene; V was cut back by 4 bases and J by 5 bases. CDR3 nucleotide sequence: TGTGCCAGCAGCCGACAGGGGGACAATGAGCAGTTCTTC. This translates into CASSRQGDNEQFF.

The rearrangement joins TRBV21-1 to TRBJ1-5; the table names TRBD1, a call not compared with the DNA. TRBV21-1 is a known pseudogene. The CDR3 consists of 15 residues. The CDR3 loop reads CASSTKDRYNQPQHF. DNA for the CDR3: TGTGCCAGCAGCACTAAAGACAGGTACAATCAGCCCCAGCATTTT.

The gene calls are TRBV7-9 and TRBJ2-3, with a weak D call TRBD1 (5 bases). The CDR3 contains 15 residues. The V gene lost 2 bases and the J gene lost 2 bases, with 11 bases spanning the gap. The germline V gene has CDR1 SEHNR and CDR2 FQNEAQ (reference sequence). CDR3 loop: CASSLSETDTDTQYF. As DNA, the CDR3 is TGTGCCAGCAGCTTATCGGAGACAGACACAGATACGCAGTATTTT.

This clonotype was detected ten times or more. The rearrangement uses TRBV27 and TRBJ2-7, with no clear D. CDR3 length equals 14 residues. Trimming shortened V by 4 bases and J by 1 base, and 11 bases separated the two germline ends. CDR1 and CDR2 from the germline V gene are MNHEY and SMNVEV (reference sequence). The CDR3: CASSYSRSSYEQYF. Written as DNA, the CDR3 is TGTGCCAGCAGTTACTCCCGCAGTTCCTACGAGCAGTACTTC.

Comments on this clonotype: Possible read error: a much larger clone is one base away. V is TRBV11-2 and J is TRBJ2-4, with 11 bases that match TRBD2. CDR3 length: 19 residues. Germline-derived CDR1 and CDR2 are SGHAT and FQNNGV. The CDR3 coding sequence is TGTGCCAGCAGCTTAGGTTCGACTAGCGGGACTCTAGCCAAAAACATTCTGTACTTC. Protein product: CASSLGSTSGTLAKNILYF. Combining the CDR3 with reference TRBV11-2 and TRBJ2-4 gives the whole variable domain EAGVAQSPRYKIIEKRQSVAFWCNPISGHATLYWYQQILGQGPKLLIQFQNNGVVDDSQLPKDRFSAERLKGVDSTLKIQPAKLEDSAVYLCASSLGSTSGTLAKNILYFGAGTRLSVL.

This clonotype has a single count. The rearrangement uses TRBV5-1 and TRBJ2-2; tentative D call: TRBD1 (6 bases). In germline, CDR1 is SGHRS, CDR2 YFSETQ. The CDR3 covers 13 residues. Trimming removed 4 bases from V and 6 bases from J, with 10 bases in between. The CDR3 sequence: CASSHRQAGELFF. The CDR3 DNA reads TGCGCCAGCAGCCACAGACAGGCCGGGGAGCTGTTTTTT.